The T cell receptor beta chain under discussion was sequenced for a study of cytotoxic CD8 clonotypes in ibrutinib-treated CLL. Findings and limits, study-wide: Clonality was higher at baseline than in age-matched healthy donors and tracked circulating CD8+ T-cell counts. Sampling times differed between sustained-remission and progressing patients. Clonality climbed at ibrutinib response, then dropped toward baseline at progression.

A 1 in 200,000 to 1 in 1 million T cell depth was the sequencing target. Repertoires were generated with immunoSEQ multiplex PCR, while TCRdb's copy carries only in-frame clones and drops some. The repertoire includes about 12,000 clones, around 62% of them detected once, and around 25% sits in the top ten. About this clone: Antigen specificity is unknown.

J lost 7 bases, V lost 4 bases, and 7 bases had no gene match. CDR3 length equals 14 residues. CDR1 and CDR2 (germline): SNHLY, FYNNEI. The TCR was taken from a human donor with chronic lymphocytic leukemia. The rearrangement uses TRBV2 and TRBJ2-1; 7 bases match TRBD1. The sample in question was PBMCs, obtained before ibrutinib treatment. CDR3 protein: CASSAGQHWNEQFF. CDR3 in DNA: TGTGCCAGCAGTGCGGGACAGCACTGGAATGAGCAGTTCTTC.